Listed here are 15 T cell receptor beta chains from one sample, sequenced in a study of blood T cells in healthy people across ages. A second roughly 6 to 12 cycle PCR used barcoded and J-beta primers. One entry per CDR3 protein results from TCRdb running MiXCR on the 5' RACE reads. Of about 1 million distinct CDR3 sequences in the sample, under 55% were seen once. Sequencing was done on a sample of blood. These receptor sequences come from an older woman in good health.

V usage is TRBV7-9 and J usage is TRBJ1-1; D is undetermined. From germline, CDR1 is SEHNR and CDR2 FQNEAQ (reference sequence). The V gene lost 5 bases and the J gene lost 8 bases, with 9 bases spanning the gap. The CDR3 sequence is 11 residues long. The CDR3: CASSDKGEAFF. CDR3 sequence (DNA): TGTGCCAGCAGCGACAAGGGCGAAGCTTTCTTT. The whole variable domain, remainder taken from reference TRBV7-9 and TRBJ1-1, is DTGVSQNPRHKITKRGQNVTFRCDPISEHNRLYWYRQTLGQGPEFLTYFQNEAQLEKSRLLSDRFSAERPKGSFSTLEIQRTEQGDSAMYLCASSDKGEAFFGQGTRLTVV.

CDR3 in DNA: TGTGCCAGCAGCGAGGTGGGGCGATCCTACAATGAGCAGTACTTC. Its protein product is CASSEVGRSYNEQYF. The chain recombines TRBV5-6 with TRBJ2-1; weak D call: TRBD1 (5 bases). The DNA end is more similar to TRBJ2-7, so the J call may be wrong. Germline CDR1 SGHDT, CDR2 YYEEEE. The CDR3 runs 15 residues.

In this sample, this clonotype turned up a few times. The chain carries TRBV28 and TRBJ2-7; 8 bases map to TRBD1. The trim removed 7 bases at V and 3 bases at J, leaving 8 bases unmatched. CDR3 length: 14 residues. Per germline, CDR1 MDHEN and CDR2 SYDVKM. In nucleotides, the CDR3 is TGTGCCAGCATACAAACCGGGACAGGCTACGAGCAGTACTTC. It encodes CASIQTGTGYEQYF.

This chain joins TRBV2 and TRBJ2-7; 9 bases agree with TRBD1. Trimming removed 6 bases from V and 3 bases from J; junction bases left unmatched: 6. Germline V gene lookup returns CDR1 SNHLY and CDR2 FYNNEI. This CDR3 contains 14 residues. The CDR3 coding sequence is TGTGCCAGCAGGCCTACAGGGGGCATCTACGAGCAGTACTTC. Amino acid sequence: CASRPTGGIYEQYF.

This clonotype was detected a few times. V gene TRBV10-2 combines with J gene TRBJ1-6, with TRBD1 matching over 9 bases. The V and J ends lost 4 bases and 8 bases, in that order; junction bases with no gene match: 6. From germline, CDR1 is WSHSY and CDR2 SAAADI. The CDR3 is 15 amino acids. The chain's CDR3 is CASSVGQGNYSPLHF. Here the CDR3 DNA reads TGCGCCAGCAGTGTTGGACAGGGGAATTATTCACCCCTCCACTTT.

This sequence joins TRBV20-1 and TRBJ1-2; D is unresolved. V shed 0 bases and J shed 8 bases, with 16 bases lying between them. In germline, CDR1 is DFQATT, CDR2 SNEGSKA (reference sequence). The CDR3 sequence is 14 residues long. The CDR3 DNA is TGCAGTGCTAGAGATTTTTCATCTGATTGGGGCTACACCTTC. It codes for CSARDFSSDWGYTF.

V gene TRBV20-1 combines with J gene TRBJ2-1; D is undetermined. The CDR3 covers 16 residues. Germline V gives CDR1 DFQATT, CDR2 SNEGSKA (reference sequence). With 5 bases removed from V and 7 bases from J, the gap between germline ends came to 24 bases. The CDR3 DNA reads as TGCAGTGCTTCGCCTCGGGCCAATGGAATTGGGAATGAGCAGTTCTTC. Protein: CSASPRANGIGNEQFF.

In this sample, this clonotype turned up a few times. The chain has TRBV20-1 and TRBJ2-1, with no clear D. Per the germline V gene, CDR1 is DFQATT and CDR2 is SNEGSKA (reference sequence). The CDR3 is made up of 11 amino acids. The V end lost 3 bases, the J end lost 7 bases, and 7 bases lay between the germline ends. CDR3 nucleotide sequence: TGCAGTGCTAGGTTTCATAATGAGCAGTTCTTC. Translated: CSARFHNEQFF.

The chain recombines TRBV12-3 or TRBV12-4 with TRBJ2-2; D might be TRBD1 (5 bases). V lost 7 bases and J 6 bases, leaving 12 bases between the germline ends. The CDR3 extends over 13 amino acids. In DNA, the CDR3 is TGTGCCAGCATACGTCAAGGGGCCGGGGAGCTGTTTTTT. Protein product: CASIRQGAGELFF.

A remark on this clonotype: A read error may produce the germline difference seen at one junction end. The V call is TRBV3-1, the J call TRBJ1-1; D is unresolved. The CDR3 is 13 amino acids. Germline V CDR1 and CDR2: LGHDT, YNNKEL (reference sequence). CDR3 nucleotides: TGTGCCAGCAGCCAAGGGATGAACACTGGAGCTTTCTTT. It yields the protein CASSQGMNTGAFF.

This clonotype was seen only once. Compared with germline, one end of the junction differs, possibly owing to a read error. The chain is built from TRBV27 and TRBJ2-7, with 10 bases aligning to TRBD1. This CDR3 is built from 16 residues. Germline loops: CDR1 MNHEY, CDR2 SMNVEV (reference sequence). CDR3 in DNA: TGTGCCAGCAGTTTATCGACGGGACAGGGGTCCCCAGAGCGGTACTTC. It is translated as CASSLSTGQGSPERYF.

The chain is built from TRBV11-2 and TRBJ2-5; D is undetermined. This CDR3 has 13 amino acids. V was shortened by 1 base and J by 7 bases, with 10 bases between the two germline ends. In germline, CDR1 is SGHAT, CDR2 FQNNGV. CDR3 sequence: CASSLGAGATQYF. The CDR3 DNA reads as TGTGCCAGCAGCTTAGGGGCAGGCGCGACCCAGTACTTC.

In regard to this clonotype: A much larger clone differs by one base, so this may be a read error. CDR3 protein: CASSSPPRLAGGKNEQFF. The CDR3 DNA reads as TGTGCCAGCAGCTCGCCACCGAGACTAGCGGGAGGGAAAAATGAGCAGTTCTTC. The genes are TRBV7-9 and TRBJ2-1, with 14 bases fitting TRBD2. The V and J ends lost 4 bases and 7 bases, in that order; junction bases with no gene match: 12. From germline, CDR1 is SEHNR and CDR2 FQNEAQ (reference sequence). The CDR3 extends over 18 amino acids.

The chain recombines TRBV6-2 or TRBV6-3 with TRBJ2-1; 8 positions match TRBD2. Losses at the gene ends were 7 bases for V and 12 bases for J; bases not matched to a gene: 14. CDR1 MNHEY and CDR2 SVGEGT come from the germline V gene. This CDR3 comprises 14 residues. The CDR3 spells CASTPGPYGRVQFF. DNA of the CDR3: TGTGCCAGCACCCCGGGACCCTACGGGAGGGTGCAGTTCTTC.

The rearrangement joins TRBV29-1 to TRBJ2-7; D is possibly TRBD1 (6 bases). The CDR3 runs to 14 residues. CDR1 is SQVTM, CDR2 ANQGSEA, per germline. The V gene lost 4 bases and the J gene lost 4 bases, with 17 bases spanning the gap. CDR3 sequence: CSVGPDRSGYEQYF. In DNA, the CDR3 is TGCAGCGTTGGCCCCGACAGGTCGGGGTACGAGCAGTACTTC.